This paragraph reports one T cell receptor beta chain. What it binds is not known. The data stem from a study of T cells in localized non-small cell lung cancer. The method was immunoSEQ multiplex PCR; TCRdb's version includes in-frame clones alone and lacks a portion of them. Of about 48,000 clones listed, around three quarters are singletons. Study findings and constraints: Among blood samples, higher T cell density accompanied longer overall survival. The study found T cell clonality highest in uninvolved adjacent lung, above tumor. A median approximately 60 of the top 100 tumor clones appeared in adjacent lung.

The sequence came from a man aged 40-75 years with stage I squamous cell lung carcinoma. The material sequenced was peripheral blood, taken before any cancer treatment.

The CDR3 is CASSFAPYGYTF. The CDR3 DNA reads TGTGCCAGCAGTTTCGCACCCTATGGCTACACCTTC. The chain combines TRBV28 with TRBJ1-2; D is uncertain. The V and J ends lost 3 bases and 4 bases respectively, with 6 bases between them. This CDR3 contains 12 residues. The germline V gene encodes CDR1 MDHEN and CDR2 SYDVKM.